This TCR beta chain is from a study of shared clonotypes between healthy human individuals. The assay was immunoSEQ multiplex PCR, and TCRdb's table has in-frame clones only and misses some. The sample lists under 2.5 million clones; 85% to 95% were seen once. V shed 6 bases and J 9 bases; nucleotides not matched to a gene: 12. The CDR3 is made up of 15 amino acids. Germline V gives CDR1 ENHRY, CDR2 SYGVKD. Study results and limitations: Generally, naive subsets (rather than memory subsets) showed larger estimated richness.

Of note for this clone: Its specificity is not known.

The chain recombines TRBV10-3 with TRBJ2-3; 10 nucleotides match TRBD1. Specimen: naive CD4+ T cells from PBMCs. The subset: CD45RA+ positively selected. The TCR originated in a man aged 18-30 years in good health. Some clones in this sample may be carry-over from other donors' samples. CDR3 region: CAIRLTGGALGTQYF. The CDR3, as DNA: TGTGCCATCAGATTGACAGGGGGCGCCTTGGGCACGCAGTATTTT.